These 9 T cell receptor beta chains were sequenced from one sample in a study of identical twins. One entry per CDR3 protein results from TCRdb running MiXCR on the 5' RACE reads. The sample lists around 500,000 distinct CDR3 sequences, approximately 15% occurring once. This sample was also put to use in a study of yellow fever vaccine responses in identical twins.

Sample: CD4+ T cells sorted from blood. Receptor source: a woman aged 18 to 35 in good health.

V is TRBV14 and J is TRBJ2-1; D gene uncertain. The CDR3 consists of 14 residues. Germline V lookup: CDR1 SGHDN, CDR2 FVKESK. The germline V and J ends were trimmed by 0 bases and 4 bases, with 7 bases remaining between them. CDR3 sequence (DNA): TGTGCCAGCAGCCAAGACGGCGGTTACAATGAGCAGTTCTTC. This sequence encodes CASSQDGGYNEQFF.

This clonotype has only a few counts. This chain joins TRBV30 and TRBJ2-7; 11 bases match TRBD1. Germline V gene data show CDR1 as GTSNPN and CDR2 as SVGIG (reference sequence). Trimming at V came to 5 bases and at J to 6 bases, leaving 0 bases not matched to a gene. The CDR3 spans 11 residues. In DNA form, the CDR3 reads TGTGCCTGGGGGACAGGGGGCGAGCAGTACTTC. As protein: CAWGTGGEQYF.

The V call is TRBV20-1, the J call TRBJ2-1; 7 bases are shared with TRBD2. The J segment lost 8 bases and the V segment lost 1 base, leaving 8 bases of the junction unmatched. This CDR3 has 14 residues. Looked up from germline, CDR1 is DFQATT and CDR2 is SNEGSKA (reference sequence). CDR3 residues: CSARGTRGVDEQFF. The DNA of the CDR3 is TGCAGTGCTAGAGGGACCCGGGGGGTCGATGAGCAGTTCTTC.

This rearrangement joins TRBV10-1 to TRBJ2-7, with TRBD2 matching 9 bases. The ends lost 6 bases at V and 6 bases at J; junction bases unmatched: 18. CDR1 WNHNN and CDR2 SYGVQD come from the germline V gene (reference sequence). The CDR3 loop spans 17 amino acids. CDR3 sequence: CASSKTSGPGLSGEQYF. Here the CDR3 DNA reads TGCGCCAGCAGCAAGACTAGCGGCCCTGGCCTATCGGGCGAGCAGTACTTC.

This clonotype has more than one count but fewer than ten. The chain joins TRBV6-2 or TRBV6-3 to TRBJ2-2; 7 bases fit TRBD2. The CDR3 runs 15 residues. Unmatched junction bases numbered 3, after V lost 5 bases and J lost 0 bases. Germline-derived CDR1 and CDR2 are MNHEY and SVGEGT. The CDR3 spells CASSRGVTNTGELFF. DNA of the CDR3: TGTGCCAGCAGTCGGGGGGTGACGAACACCGGGGAGCTGTTTTTT.

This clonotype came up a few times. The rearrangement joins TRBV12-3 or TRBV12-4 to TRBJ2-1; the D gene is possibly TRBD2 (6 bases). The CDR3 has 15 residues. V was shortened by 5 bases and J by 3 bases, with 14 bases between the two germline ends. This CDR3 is CASSPNAGGYNEQFF. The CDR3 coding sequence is TGTGCCAGCAGTCCGAATGCCGGGGGCTACAATGAGCAGTTCTTC.

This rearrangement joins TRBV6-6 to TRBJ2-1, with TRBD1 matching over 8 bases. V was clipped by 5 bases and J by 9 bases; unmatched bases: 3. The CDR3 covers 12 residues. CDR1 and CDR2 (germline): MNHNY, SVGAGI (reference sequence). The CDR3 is CASSRTGTEQFF. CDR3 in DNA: TGTGCCAGCAGTCGGACAGGGACTGAGCAGTTCTTC.

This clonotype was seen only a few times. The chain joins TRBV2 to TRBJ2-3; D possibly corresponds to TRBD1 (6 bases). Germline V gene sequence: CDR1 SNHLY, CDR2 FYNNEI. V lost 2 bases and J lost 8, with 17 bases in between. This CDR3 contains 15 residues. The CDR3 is CASSETGIPQGTQYF. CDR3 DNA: TGTGCCAGCAGTGAAACAGGGATCCCCCAGGGTACGCAGTATTTT.

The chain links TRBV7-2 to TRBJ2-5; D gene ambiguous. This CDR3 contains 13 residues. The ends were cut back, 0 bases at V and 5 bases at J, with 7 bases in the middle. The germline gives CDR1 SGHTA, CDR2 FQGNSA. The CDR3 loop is CASSLAGWETQYF. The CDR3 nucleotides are TGTGCCAGCAGCTTAGCAGGATGGGAGACCCAGTACTTC.